This T cell receptor (beta chain) comes out of a study of T cells after somatic rescue of genetic block. Sequencing used immunoSEQ multiplex PCR; TCRdb keeps in-frame clones, though not all of them. Of 110,000 or so clones detected, around 90% appear once; the ten largest clones hold approximately 1.3%. Germline CDR1 is SNHLY and CDR2 is FYNNEI. CDR3 length: 14 residues. V was trimmed by 2 bases and J by 1 base, leaving 8 bases between them. Sequenced input: peripheral blood mononuclear cells (PBMCs). The J gene is TRBJ1-1, the V gene TRBV2; D is undetermined. The sequence derives from a woman younger than 35. Written as DNA, the CDR3 is TGTGCCAGCAGTGAAAGGGCAGAGAACACTGAAGCTTTCTTT. This translates into CASSERAENTEAFF.